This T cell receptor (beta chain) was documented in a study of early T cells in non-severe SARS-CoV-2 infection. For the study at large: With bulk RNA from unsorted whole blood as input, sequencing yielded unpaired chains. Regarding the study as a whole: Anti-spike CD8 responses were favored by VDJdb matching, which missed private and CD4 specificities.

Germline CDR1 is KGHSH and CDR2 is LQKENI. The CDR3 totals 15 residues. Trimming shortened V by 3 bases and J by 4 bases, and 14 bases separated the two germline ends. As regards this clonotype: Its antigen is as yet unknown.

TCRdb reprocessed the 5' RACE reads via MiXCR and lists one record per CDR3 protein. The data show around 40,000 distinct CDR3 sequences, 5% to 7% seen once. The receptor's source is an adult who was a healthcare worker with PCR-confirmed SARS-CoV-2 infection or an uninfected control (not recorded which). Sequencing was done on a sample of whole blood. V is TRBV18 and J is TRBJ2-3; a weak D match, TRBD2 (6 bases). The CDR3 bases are TGTGCCAGCTCACCTGGCGGGATGGGCGCAGATACGCAGTATTTT. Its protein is CASSPGGMGADTQYF.